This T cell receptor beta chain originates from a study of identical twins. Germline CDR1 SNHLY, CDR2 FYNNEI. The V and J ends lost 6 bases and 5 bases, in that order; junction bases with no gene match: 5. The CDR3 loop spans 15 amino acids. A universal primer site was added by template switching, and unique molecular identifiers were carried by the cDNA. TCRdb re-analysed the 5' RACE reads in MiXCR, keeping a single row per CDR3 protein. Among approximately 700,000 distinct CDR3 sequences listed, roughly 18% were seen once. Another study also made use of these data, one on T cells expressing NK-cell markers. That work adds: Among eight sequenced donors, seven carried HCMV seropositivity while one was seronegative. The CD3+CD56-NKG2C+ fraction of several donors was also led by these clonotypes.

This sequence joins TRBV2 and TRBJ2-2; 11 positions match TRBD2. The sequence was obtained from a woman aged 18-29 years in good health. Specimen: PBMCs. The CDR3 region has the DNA TGTGCCAGCAGGGCTAGCGGGAGGAGGACCGGGGAGCTGTTTTTT. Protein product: CASRASGRRTGELFF.